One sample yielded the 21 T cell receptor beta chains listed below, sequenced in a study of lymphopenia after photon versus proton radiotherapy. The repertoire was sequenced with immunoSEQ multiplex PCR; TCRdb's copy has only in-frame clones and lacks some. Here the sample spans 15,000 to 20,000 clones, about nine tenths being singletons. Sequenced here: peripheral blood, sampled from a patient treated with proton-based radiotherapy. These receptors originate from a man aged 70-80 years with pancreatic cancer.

The CDR3 region has the DNA TGTGCCAGCAGCTTCGGGTTCAATCAGCCCCAGCATTTT. It is translated as CASSFGFNQPQHF. The chain has TRBV5-6 and TRBJ1-5; no reliable D call. Trimming cost V 2 bases and J 3 bases, with 6 bases left between them. Germline CDR1 SGHDT, CDR2 YYEEEE. The CDR3 contains 13 residues.

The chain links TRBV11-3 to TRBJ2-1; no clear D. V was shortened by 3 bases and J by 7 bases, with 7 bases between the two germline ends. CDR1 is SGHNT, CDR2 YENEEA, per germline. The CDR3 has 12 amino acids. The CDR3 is CASSFHLNEQFF. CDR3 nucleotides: TGTGCCAGCAGCTTCCACTTAAATGAGCAGTTCTTC.

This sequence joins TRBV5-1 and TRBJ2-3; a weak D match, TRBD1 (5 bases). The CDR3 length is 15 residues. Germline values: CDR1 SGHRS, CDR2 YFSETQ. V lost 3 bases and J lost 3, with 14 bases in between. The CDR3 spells CASSSWQGQTDTQYF. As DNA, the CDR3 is TGCGCCAGCAGCTCGTGGCAGGGCCAAACAGATACGCAGTATTTT.

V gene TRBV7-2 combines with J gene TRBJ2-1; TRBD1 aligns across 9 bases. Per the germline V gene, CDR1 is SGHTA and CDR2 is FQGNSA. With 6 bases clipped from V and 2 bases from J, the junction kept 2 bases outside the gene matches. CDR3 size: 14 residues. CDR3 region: CASRTGGPYNEQFF. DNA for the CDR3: TGTGCCAGCAGAACAGGGGGCCCCTACAATGAGCAGTTCTTC.

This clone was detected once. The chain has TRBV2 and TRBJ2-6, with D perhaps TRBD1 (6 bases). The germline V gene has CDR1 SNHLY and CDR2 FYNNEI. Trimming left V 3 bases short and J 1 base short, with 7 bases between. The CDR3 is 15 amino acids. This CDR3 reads CASSERGSGANVLTF. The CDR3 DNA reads TGTGCCAGCAGTGAGAGGGGGTCTGGGGCCAACGTCCTGACTTTC. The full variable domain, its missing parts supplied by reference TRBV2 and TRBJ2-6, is EPEVTQTPSHQVTQMGQEVILRCVPISNHLYFYWYRQILGQKVEFLVSFYNNEISEKSEIFDDQFSVERPDGSNFTLKIRSTKLEDSAMYFCASSERGSGANVLTFGAGSRLTVL.

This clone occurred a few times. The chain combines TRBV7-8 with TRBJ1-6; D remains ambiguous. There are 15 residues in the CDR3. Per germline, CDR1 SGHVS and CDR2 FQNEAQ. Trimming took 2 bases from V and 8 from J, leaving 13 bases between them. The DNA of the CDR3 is TGTGCCAGCAGCTTATCGACCCACTCAGATTCACCCCTCCACTTT. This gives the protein CASSLSTHSDSPLHF.

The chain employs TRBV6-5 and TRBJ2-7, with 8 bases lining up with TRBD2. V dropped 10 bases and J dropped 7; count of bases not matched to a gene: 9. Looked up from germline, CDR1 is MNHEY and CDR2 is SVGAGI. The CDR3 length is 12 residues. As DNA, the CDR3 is TGTGCCACGTCAGCGGGAGTGGGTGAGCAGTACTTC. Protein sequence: CATSAGVGEQYF.

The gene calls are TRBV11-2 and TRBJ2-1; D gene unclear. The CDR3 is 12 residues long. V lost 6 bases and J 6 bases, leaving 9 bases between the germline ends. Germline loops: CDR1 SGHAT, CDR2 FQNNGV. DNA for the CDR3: TGTGCCAGCAGGTTCGCGACCAATGAGCAGTTCTTC. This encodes CASRFATNEQFF.

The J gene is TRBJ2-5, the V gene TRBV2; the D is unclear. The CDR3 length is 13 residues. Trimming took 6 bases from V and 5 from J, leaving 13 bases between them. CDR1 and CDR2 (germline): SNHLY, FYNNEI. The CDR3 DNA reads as TGTGCCAGCAGGGGGATGTCTAGGGAGACCCAGTACTTC. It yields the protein CASRGMSRETQYF. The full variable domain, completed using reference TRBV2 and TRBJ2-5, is EPEVTQTPSHQVTQMGQEVILRCVPISNHLYFYWYRQILGQKVEFLVSFYNNEISEKSEIFDDQFSVERPDGSNFTLKIRSTKLEDSAMYFCASRGMSRETQYFGPGTRLLVL.

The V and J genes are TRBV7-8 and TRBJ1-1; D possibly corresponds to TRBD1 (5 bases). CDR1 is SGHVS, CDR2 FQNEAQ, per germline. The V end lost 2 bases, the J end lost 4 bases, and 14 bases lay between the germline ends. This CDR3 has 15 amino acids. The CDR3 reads CASSLRAGRVTEAFF. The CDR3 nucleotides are TGTGCCAGCAGCTTAAGGGCAGGGAGGGTCACTGAAGCTTTCTTT.

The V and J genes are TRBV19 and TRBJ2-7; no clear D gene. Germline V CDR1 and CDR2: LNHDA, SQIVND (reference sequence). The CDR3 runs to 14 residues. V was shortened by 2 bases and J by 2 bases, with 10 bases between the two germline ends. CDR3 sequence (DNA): TGTGCCAGTAGTATATCAGAACAAGCCTACGAGCAGTACTTC. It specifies CASSISEQAYEQYF.

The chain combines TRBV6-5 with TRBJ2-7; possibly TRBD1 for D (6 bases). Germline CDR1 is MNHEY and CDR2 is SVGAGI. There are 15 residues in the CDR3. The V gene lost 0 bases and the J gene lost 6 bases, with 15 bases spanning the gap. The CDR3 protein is CASSYSNRVQVEQYF. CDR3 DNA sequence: TGTGCCAGCAGTTACTCGAACAGGGTTCAGGTCGAGCAGTACTTC.

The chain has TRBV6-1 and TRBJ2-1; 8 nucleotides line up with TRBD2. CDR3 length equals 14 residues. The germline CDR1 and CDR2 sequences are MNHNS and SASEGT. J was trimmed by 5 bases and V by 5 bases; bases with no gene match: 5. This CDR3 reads CASSLRGGHNEQFF. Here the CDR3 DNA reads TGTGCCAGCAGTCTTCGGGGGGGTCACAATGAGCAGTTCTTC.

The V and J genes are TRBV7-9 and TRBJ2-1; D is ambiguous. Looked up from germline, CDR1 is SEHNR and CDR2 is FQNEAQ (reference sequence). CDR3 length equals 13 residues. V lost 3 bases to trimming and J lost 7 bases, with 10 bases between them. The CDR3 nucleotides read TGTGCCAGCAGCTTCAGTGTGGGAAATGAGCAGTTCTTC. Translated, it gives CASSFSVGNEQFF. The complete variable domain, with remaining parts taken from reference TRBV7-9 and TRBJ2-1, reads DTGVSQNPRHKITKRGQNVTFRCDPISEHNRLYWYRQTLGQGPEFLTYFQNEAQLEKSRLLSDRFSAERPKGSFSTLEIQRTEQGDSAMYLCASSFSVGNEQFFGPGTRLTVL.

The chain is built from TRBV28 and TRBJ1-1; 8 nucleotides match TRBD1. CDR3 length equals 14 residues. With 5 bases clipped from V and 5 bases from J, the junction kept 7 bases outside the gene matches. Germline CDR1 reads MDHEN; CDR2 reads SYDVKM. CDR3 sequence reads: CASSPWTGLTEAFF. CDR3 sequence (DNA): TGTGCCAGCAGTCCTTGGACAGGGTTGACTGAAGCTTTCTTT.

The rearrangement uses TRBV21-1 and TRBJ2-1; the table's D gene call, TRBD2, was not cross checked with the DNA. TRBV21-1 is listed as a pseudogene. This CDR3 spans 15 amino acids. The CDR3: CASSRISGRYNEQFF. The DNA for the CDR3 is TGTGCCAGCAGCCGCATTAGCGGGAGATACAATGAGCAGTTCTTC.

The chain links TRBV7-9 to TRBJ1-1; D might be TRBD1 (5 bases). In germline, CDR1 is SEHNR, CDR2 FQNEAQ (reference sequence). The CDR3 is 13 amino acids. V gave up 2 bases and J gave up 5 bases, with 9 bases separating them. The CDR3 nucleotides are TGTGCCAGCAGCTTATCGGGGGTTACTGAAGCTTTCTTT. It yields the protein CASSLSGVTEAFF.

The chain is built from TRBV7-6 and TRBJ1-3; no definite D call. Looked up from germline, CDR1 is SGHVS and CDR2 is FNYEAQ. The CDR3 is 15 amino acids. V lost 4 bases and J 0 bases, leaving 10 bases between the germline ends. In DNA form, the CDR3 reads TGTGCCAGCAGCTCCACAGCATTCTCTGGAAACACCATATATTTT. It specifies CASSSTAFSGNTIYF.

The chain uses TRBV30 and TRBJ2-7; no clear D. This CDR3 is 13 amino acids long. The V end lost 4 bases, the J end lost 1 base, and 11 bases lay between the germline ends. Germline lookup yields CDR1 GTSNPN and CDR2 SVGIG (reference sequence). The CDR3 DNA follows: TGTGCCTGGAACAGACCTCCTTCCTACGAGCAGTACTTC. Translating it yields CAWNRPPSYEQYF.

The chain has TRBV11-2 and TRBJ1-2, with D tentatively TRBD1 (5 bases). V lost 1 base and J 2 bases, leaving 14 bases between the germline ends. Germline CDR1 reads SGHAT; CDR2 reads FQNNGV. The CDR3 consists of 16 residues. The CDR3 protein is CASSLVLGQANYGYTF. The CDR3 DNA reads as TGTGCCAGCAGCTTAGTTTTGGGGCAGGCGAACTATGGCTACACCTTC.

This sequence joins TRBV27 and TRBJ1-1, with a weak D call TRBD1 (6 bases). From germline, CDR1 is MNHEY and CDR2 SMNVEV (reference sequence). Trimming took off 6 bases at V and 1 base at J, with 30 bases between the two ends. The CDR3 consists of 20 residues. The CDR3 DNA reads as TGTGCCAGCAGCTTTGACAGGCTGGGGGACCTGAGGGTACGGAACACTGAAGCTTTCTTT. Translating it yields CASSFDRLGDLRVRNTEAFF.